This TCR beta chain was documented in a study of response to subunit inactivated influenza vaccine. This CDR3 is built from 14 residues. The ends were cut back, 5 bases at V and 6 bases at J, with 15 bases in the middle. CDR1 is KGHDR and CDR2 is SFDVKD in the germline V gene. TCRdb ran MiXCR on the RT-PCR reads and lists one entry per CDR3 protein. The repertoire holds hundreds of thousands of distinct CDR3 sequences, with about 15% as singletons. This clonotype was seen more than once but under ten times. Its antigen remains unidentified. Study-wide points: A suggestion made by the authors is that each seasonal influenza vaccination recruits few new T cells.

This clonotype originated in a man aged 50 to 69 who received an inactivated influenza vaccine. The V call is TRBV24-1, the J call TRBJ1-2, with a tentative D call TRBD1 (6 bases). The starting material was CD4+ T cells sorted from PBMCs, obtained roughly 24 months after vaccination. CDR3 protein: CATSAGGASDGYTF. The CDR3 DNA is TGTGCCACCAGTGCGGGGGGCGCGTCGGATGGCTACACCTTC.